This TCR beta chain is from a study of coeliac disease. Study observations and caveats: Largely private TRB repertoires meant most sequences were sample-unique.

This CDR3 contains 13 residues. Germline values: CDR1 MDHEN, CDR2 SYDVKM. Trimming left V 7 bases short and J 3 bases short, with 13 bases between. As concerns this clone: Its antigen is currently unknown.

The table came from immunoSEQ multiplex PCR; TCRdb's copy has only in-frame clones and leaves some out. The sample records more than 6,500 clones, 55% to 75% being singletons. V usage is TRBV28 and J usage is TRBJ2-7, with D possibly matching TRBD2 (6 bases). Specimen: lamina propria lymphocytes from the gut. The clonotype was recovered from a man aged 30 to 39 with celiac disease. The DNA for the CDR3 is TGTGCCAGCAAGGTGGGGGGTGTCTACGAGCAGTACTTC. Translated: CASKVGGVYEQYF.